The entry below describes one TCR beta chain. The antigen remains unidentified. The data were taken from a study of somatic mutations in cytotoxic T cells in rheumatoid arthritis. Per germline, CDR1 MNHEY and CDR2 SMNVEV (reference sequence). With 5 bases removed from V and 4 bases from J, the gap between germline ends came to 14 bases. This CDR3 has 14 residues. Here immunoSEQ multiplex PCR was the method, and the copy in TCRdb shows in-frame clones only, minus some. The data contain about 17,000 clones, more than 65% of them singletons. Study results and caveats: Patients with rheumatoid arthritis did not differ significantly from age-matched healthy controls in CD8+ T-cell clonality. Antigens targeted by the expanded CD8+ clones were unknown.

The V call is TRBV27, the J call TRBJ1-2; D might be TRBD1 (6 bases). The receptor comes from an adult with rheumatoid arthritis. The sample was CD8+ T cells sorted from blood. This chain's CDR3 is CASSLSPGAYGYTF. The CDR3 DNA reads TGTGCCAGCAGTCTTAGCCCAGGGGCCTATGGCTACACCTTC.